Following are 21 T cell receptor beta chains from one sample sequenced in a study of PD-1 blockade in classical Hodgkin lymphoma. TCRdb's copy holds only in-frame clones and misses some; the assay was immunoSEQ multiplex PCR. In the table there are about 24,000 clones, approximately 80% of which are singletons. Each of the patients experienced relapse following autologous stem cell transplantation, and their brentuximab vedotin exposure differed. The sample consisted of peripheral blood mononuclear cells (PBMCs), taken before the second cycle of nivolumab. The receptors derive from a human donor with classical Hodgkin lymphoma.

J is TRBJ1-1 and V is TRBV4-1, with unresolved D. CDR1 is MGHRA, CDR2 YSYEKL, per germline. Between the trimmed V and J ends, which lost 0 bases and 0 bases, there was a span of 17 bases. This CDR3 is built from 18 residues. CDR3 protein: CASSQDLVWSVMNTEAFF. The DNA for the CDR3 is TGCGCCAGCAGCCAAGATCTGGTTTGGTCAGTCATGAACACTGAAGCTTTCTTT.

The chain joins TRBV5-4 to TRBJ2-3, with 9 bases matching TRBD1. Unmatched junction bases numbered 9, after V lost 1 base and J lost 3 bases. Germline CDR1 is SGHNT and CDR2 is YYREEE (reference sequence). The CDR3 is 17 residues long. The CDR3 spells CASSLPSRGQGTDTQYF. DNA of the CDR3: TGTGCCAGCAGCTTGCCTAGCAGGGGACAGGGAACAGATACGCAGTATTTT. The complete variable domain, with remaining parts taken from reference TRBV5-4 and TRBJ2-3, reads ETGVTQSPTHLIKTRGQQVTLRCSSQSGHNTVSWYQQALGQGPQFIFQYYREEENGRGNFPPRFSGLQFPNYSSELNVNALELDDSALYLCASSLPSRGQGTDTQYFGPGTRLTVL.

The gene calls are TRBV5-1 and TRBJ1-6; 7 bases are a match to TRBD1. Trimming at V came to 0 bases and at J to 5 bases, leaving 2 bases not matched to a gene. The CDR3 length is 15 residues. CDR1 and CDR2 from the germline V gene are SGHRS and YFSETQ. This CDR3 is CASSLGQGDNSPLHF. CDR3 in DNA: TGCGCCAGCAGCTTGGGGCAGGGGGATAATTCACCCCTCCACTTT.

The chain recombines TRBV19 with TRBJ2-1; 7 bases are shared with TRBD1. CDR3 length equals 13 residues. The germline V gene encodes CDR1 LNHDA and CDR2 SQIVND (reference sequence). Trimming cost V 1 base and J 10 bases; bases outside gene matches: 4. Here the CDR3 DNA reads TGTGCCAGTAGTATAGGGACAGGAGGAGAGCAGTTCTTC. Translating gives CASSIGTGGEQFF.

The chain uses TRBV14 and TRBJ2-2, with 8 bases identical to TRBD1. Per germline, CDR1 SGHDN and CDR2 FVKESK. V was pared by 5 bases and J by 6 bases, with 11 bases of the junction left unmatched. The CDR3 consists of 16 residues. The CDR3 DNA sequence: TGTGCCAGCAGCTCACGCCTTACAGGGGGTTCCGGGGAGCTGTTTTTT. Amino acids: CASSSRLTGGSGELFF.

DNA for the CDR3: TGTGCCAGCAGCTTACTCCCAGGGGGAAACACCGGGGAGCTGTTTTTT. Protein product: CASSLLPGGNTGELFF. V usage is TRBV7-8 and J usage is TRBJ2-2; 7 bases agree with TRBD1. Looked up from germline, CDR1 is SGHVS and CDR2 is FQNEAQ. The CDR3 length is 16 residues. V was pared by 2 bases and J by 2 bases, with 5 bases of the junction left unmatched.

A single count supports this clone. The rearrangement uses TRBV27 and TRBJ1-1; the match to TRBD1 covers 10 bases. V lost 3 bases, J lost 5 bases, and 6 bases stayed unmatched. The CDR3 consists of 15 residues. Germline V gives CDR1 MNHEY, CDR2 SMNVEV (reference sequence). CDR3 coding DNA: TGTGCCAGCAGTTTCCCGGGACAGGGGAAGACTGAAGCTTTCTTT. This codes for CASSFPGQGKTEAFF.

The CDR3 protein is CASSHPTGEKLFF. The CDR3 DNA reads TGTGCCAGCAGCCACCCGACAGGTGAAAAACTGTTTTTT. The chain combines TRBV5-5 with TRBJ1-4; the D gene is possibly TRBD1 (6 bases). The germline V and J ends were trimmed by 4 bases and 7 bases, with 11 bases remaining between them. CDR1 SGHKS and CDR2 YYEKEE come from the germline V gene (reference sequence). There are 13 residues in the CDR3.

The table lists this clone with a count of one. The chain carries TRBV5-3 and TRBJ1-2; maybe TRBD1 (6 bases). TRBV5-3 carries the ORF label, with uncertain function. The V end was cut by 8 bases, the J end by 7 bases, with 15 bases between. CDR3 length: 12 residues. Written as DNA, the CDR3 is TGTGCCAGCCCATCCGGCAGGGGTGGCTACACCTTC. Protein sequence: CASPSGRGGYTF.

This clone has a handful of counts. The gene calls are TRBV29-1 and TRBJ2-5; no reliable D call. Trimming took 0 bases from V and 9 from J, leaving 8 bases between them. This CDR3 has 11 amino acids. CDR1 and CDR2 from the germline V gene are SQVTM and ANQGSEA. In nucleotides, the CDR3 is TGCAGCGTTGAAGAGGGTGGGCCCCAGTACTTC. As protein: CSVEEGGPQYF.

The chain recombines TRBV5-1 with TRBJ2-2; D unclear. The ends were cut back, 1 base at V and 5 bases at J, with 9 bases in the middle. The CDR3 consists of 14 residues. Germline V gives CDR1 SGHRS, CDR2 YFSETQ. CDR3 sequence (DNA): TGCGCCAGCAGCTTGTTTCAGCTGACCGGGGAGCTGTTTTTT. Its translation is CASSLFQLTGELFF.

The chain links TRBV6-1 to TRBJ1-2, with D perhaps matching TRBD1 (6 bases). The CDR3 is 12 residues long. Deletions cut 6 bases from V and 8 bases from J, with 13 bases between. CDR1 is MNHNS, CDR2 SASEGT, per germline. For the CDR3, the DNA is TGTGCCAGCAGAGGGGCAGGGGAAGGCTACACCTTC. Translation: CASRGAGEGYTF.

The V and J genes are TRBV19 and TRBJ1-2; 7 nucleotides agree with TRBD1. Per germline, CDR1 LNHDA and CDR2 SQIVND (reference sequence). With 2 bases clipped from V and 3 bases from J, the junction kept 6 bases outside the gene matches. CDR3 length: 15 amino acids. CDR3 region: CASSISLTGDYGYTF. As DNA, the CDR3 is TGTGCCAGTAGTATATCCCTTACAGGGGACTATGGCTACACCTTC.

This chain joins TRBV19 and TRBJ2-5; a weak D match, TRBD1 (5 bases). Trimming took off 3 bases at V and 5 bases at J, with 10 bases between the two ends. Germline lookup yields CDR1 LNHDA and CDR2 SQIVND (reference sequence). CDR3 size: 13 residues. The CDR3 loop reads CASSIQGLETQYF. Here the CDR3 DNA reads TGTGCCAGTAGTATCCAGGGTTTGGAGACCCAGTACTTC.

The V and J genes are TRBV11-2 and TRBJ2-3, with no clear D. The V gene lost 1 base and the J gene lost 5 bases, with 4 bases spanning the gap. Germline values: CDR1 SGHAT, CDR2 FQNNGV. This CDR3 has 12 residues. The chain's CDR3 is CASSLGGDTQYF. The CDR3 DNA follows: TGTGCCAGCAGCTTAGGGGGAGATACGCAGTATTTT.

This clone has only one observation. The V call is TRBV5-1, the J call TRBJ2-1, with TRBD1 identical over 7 bases. Germline CDR1 is SGHRS and CDR2 is YFSETQ. Trimming removed 3 bases from V and 6 bases from J; junction bases left unmatched: 9. This CDR3 is 15 amino acids long. CDR3 residues: CASSSGTAPSNEQFF. CDR3 coding DNA: TGCGCCAGCAGCTCTGGGACAGCCCCCTCCAATGAGCAGTTCTTC.

This clone appeared once. The chain recombines TRBV5-1 with TRBJ2-6, with a possible D match to TRBD2 (5 bases). V gave up 1 base and J gave up 0 bases, with 14 bases separating them. This CDR3 contains 18 residues. Germline CDR1 and CDR2: SGHRS and YFSETQ. The DNA for the CDR3 is TGCGCCAGCAGCTTGTCTTTGACGGGATCCTCTGGGGCCAACGTCCTGACTTTC. Translation gives CASSLSLTGSSGANVLTF.

The V call is TRBV2, the J call TRBJ2-6; D unresolved. CDR3 length: 15 amino acids. Trimming left V 6 bases short and J 4 bases short, with 13 bases between. Per the germline V gene, CDR1 is SNHLY and CDR2 is FYNNEI. In DNA form, the CDR3 reads TGTGCCAGCAGCGACGACAATGTCGGGGCCAACGTCCTGACTTTC. This codes for CASSDDNVGANVLTF.

This clone was seen once. The rearrangement joins TRBV6-6 to TRBJ1-6, with D possibly matching TRBD1 (5 bases). Trimming cost V 4 bases and J 6 bases, with 10 bases left between them. Germline assignment: CDR1 MNHNY and CDR2 SVGAGI (reference sequence). This CDR3 spans 14 amino acids. DNA of the CDR3: TGTGCCAGCAGTTGGGACGGAGGTAATTCACCCCTCCACTTT. Residues: CASSWDGGNSPLHF.

The rearrangement joins TRBV5-4 to TRBJ2-7; 9 bases match TRBD1. Germline V gene lookup returns CDR1 SGHNT and CDR2 YYREEE (reference sequence). V shed 2 bases, J shed 3 bases, and the junction held 6 bases outside the gene matches. The CDR3 has 15 amino acids. The CDR3 loop reads CASSLQGTGIYEQYF. In nucleotides, the CDR3 is TGTGCCAGCAGCTTACAGGGGACAGGGATCTACGAGCAGTACTTC.

V usage is TRBV28 and J usage is TRBJ2-7; D tentatively reads TRBD1 or TRBD2 (6 bases each). Deletions cut 10 bases from V and 2 bases from J, with 18 bases between. Per the germline V gene, CDR1 is MDHEN and CDR2 is SYDVKM. The CDR3 length is 14 residues. The CDR3 DNA reads TGTGCCACCACGGAGGGGGGAGGCACCTACGAGCAGTACTTC. It translates to CATTEGGGTYEQYF.